This T cell receptor beta chain appears in the sequencing data of a study of T cells in Graves' hyperthyroidism and ophthalmopathy. This clonotype was counted only a few times. TCR beta CDR3 region amplification was performed from RNA transcripts. RT-PCR in the first round (using the HTBI primer set) targeted the TCR CDR3. TCRdb reprocessed the multiplex PCR reads via MiXCR and lists one record per CDR3 protein. The top ten clones hold about 37% of a sample with some 340,000 distinct CDR3 sequences, 12% to 15% of them seen once. At least 3 on the Clinical Activity Score was recorded for ophthalmopathy patients, who also had NOSPECS grade at least 4 and duration under 3 months. Diagnoses rested on clinical symptoms, serum thyroxine and TRAb, thyroid ultrasound and orbital computed tomography. CDR3 length: 14 residues. In germline, CDR1 is SGHDT, CDR2 YYEEEE. J was trimmed by 5 bases and V by 4 bases; bases with no gene match: 4.

V is TRBV5-6 and J is TRBJ2-2, with 8 bases that match TRBD2. Sequencing was done on a sample of blood. This TCR was sampled from a woman aged 40-49 years with Graves' ophthalmopathy. The CDR3 DNA follows: TGTGCCAGCAGCCCGGGACTAGATACCGGGGAGCTGTTTTTT. This encodes CASSPGLDTGELFF.